Only a few counts were recorded for the clone carrying this T cell receptor (beta chain). The sample belongs to a study of cytotoxic CD8 clonotypes in ibrutinib-treated CLL. Across the whole study: Some 10 relapsed/refractory, about 14 treatment-naive; around 18 IGHV unmutated. Mean per-sample yields comprised roughly 260,000 productive templates and tens of thousands of productive rearrangements.

This table comes from immunoSEQ multiplex PCR, and its TCRdb copy is limited to in-frame clones, with some not included. The sample carries approximately 120,000 clones, approximately 81% recorded once. This CDR3 spans 13 amino acids. The V end was cut by 10 bases, the J end by 7 bases, with 14 bases between. Germline-derived CDR1 and CDR2 are LNHDA and SQIVND (reference sequence). The chain is built from TRBV19 and TRBJ1-6; the D gene is possibly TRBD1 (6 bases). This clonotype was obtained from a human donor with chronic lymphocytic leukemia. The source material was PBMCs, sampled after 24 months of ibrutinib treatment. CDR3 amino acids: CATRRQANSPLHF. Written as DNA, the CDR3 is TGTGCCACTCGAAGACAGGCGAATTCACCCCTCCACTTT.